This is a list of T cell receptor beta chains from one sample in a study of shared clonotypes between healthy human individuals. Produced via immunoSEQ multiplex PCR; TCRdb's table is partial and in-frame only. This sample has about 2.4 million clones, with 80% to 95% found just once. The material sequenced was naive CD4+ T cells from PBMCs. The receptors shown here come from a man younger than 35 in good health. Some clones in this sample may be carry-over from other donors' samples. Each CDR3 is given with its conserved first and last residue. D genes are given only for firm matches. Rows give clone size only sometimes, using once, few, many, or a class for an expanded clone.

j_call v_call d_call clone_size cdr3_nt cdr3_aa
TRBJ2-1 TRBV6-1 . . TGTGCCAGCCTCCTAAATGGGAACTCCTACAATGAGCAGTTCTTC CASLLNGNSYNEQFF
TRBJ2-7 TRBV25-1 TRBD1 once TGTGCCAGCAGTTTGGGACAGGGGGCTTACGAGCAGTACTTC CASSLGQGAYEQYF
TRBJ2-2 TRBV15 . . TGTGCCACCAGCAGAGACCCAGGGATAAACACCGGGGAGCTGTTTTTT CATSRDPGINTGELFF
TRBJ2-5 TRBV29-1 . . TGCAGCGCCAGACTGGGTGCGAACCAAGAGACCCAGTACTTC CSARLGANQETQYF
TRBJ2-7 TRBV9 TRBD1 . TGTGCCAGCAGCGTACTACCGGGACAGGGGGCGCTTGCCCACGAGCAGTACTTC CASSVLPGQGALAHEQYF
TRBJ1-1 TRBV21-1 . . TGTGCCAGCAGCGTCCGGGACAGGGTTGAGGACACTGAAGCTTTCTTT CASSVRDRVEDTEAFF
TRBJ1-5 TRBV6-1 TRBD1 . TGTGCCAGCAGGGAGTGGGGACAGGGGAACCAGCCCCAGCATTTT CASREWGQGNQPQHF
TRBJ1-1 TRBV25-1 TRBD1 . TGTGCCAGCAACCGACAGGGGGCAAGGAACACTGAAGCTTTCTTT CASNRQGARNTEAFF
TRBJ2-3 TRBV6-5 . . TGTGCCAGCAGAAGATCAGGGATTACAGATACGCAGTATTTT CASRRSGITDTQYF
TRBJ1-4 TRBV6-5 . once TGTGCCAGCAGTGAGCGGACGGGTAATGAAAAACTGTTTTTT CASSERTGNEKLFF
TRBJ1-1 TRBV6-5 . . TGTGCCAGCAGTTATAAGTGGACAGCGAACACTGAAGCTTTCTTT CASSYKWTANTEAFF
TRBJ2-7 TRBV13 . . TGTGCCAGCAGCTTAGGTGGTCTGGCCTATTCCCACGAGCAGTACTTC CASSLGGLAYSHEQYF
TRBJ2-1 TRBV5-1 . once TGCGCCAGCGCCCCCGGGCCCACGGGGTCTGAGGAGCAGTTCTTC CASAPGPTGSEEQFF
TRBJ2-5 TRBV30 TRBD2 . TGTGCCTGGAGTGTGGGCGGGGGAGCCGGGACCCAGTACTTC CAWSVGGGAGTQYF
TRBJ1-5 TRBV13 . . TGTGCCAGCAGCATTAGCAATCAGCCCCAGCATTTT CASSISNQPQHF
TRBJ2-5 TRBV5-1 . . TGCGCCAGCAGCCCCCCGGGAGAGACCCAGTACTTC CASSPPGETQYF
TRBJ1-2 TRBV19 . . TGTGCCAGTAGTACATCCGGGACGGCTAACTATGGCTACACCTTC CASSTSGTANYGYTF
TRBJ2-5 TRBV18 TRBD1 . TGTGCCAGCTCACCAGGGACAGCGGAAGAGACCCAGTACTTC CASSPGTAEETQYF
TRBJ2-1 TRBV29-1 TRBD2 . TGCAGCTGCTCGGACACTAGCGGGAGTGGGGGGCAGTTCTTC CSCSDTSGSGGQFF
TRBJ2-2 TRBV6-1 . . TGTGCCAGCAGGCTTCCCGCAGGGAACACCGGGGAGCTGTTTTTT CASRLPAGNTGELFF
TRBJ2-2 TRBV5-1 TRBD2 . TGCGCCAGCAGCTCCGGGACTAGCGGGACTTACACCGGGGAGCTGTTTTTT CASSSGTSGTYTGELFF
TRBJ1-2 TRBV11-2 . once TGTGCCAGCAGCTTAAACCCGACGGGGGAAGGCTACACCTTC CASSLNPTGEGYTF
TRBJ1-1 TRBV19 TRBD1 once TGTGCCAGTAGTATAGATCGGGCCAGGGGGCTTACTGAAGCTTTCTTT CASSIDRARGLTEAFF
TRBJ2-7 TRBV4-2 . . TGTGCCAGCAGCCTACAAAGAGTTAGGGGTAGAAGGAGCTTGTACGAGCAGTACTTC CASSLQRVRGRRSLYEQYF
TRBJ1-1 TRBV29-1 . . TGCAGCGTTGAAGTACAGCAGAACACTGAAGCTTTCTTT CSVEVQQNTEAFF
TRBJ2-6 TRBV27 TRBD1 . TGTGCCAGCAGTTACAGGGGGACTGGGGCCAACGTCCTGACTTTC CASSYRGTGANVLTF
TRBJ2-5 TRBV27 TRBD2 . TGTGCCAGCAGTTTACTGTCGTGGGGAGGGATCCAAGAGACCCAGTACTTC CASSLLSWGGIQETQYF
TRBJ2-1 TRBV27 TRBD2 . TGTGCCAGCAGTTTTCAAGTACTAGCGAAGCAGTTCTTC CASSFQVLAKQFF
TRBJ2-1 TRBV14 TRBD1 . TGTGCCAGCAGCCAAGAAACAGGGGGCGGACTAGGATATTACAATGAGCAGTTCTTC CASSQETGGGLGYYNEQFF
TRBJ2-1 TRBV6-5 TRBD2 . TGTGCCAGCATGCTGGCGGGGGGCTCCTACAATGAGCAGTTCTTC CASMLAGGSYNEQFF
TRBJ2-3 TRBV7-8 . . TGTGCCAGCAGCCCGTCGGGGTCTAGCGCTCCTGGAGATACGCAGTATTTT CASSPSGSSAPGDTQYF
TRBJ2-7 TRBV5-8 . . TGTGCCAGCAGCTTGGTGCCCGTCTATACCCACGAGCAGTACTTC CASSLVPVYTHEQYF
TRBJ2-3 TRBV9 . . TGTGCCAGCAGCGTGGGACCGCACCCCACAGATACGCAGTATTTT CASSVGPHPTDTQYF